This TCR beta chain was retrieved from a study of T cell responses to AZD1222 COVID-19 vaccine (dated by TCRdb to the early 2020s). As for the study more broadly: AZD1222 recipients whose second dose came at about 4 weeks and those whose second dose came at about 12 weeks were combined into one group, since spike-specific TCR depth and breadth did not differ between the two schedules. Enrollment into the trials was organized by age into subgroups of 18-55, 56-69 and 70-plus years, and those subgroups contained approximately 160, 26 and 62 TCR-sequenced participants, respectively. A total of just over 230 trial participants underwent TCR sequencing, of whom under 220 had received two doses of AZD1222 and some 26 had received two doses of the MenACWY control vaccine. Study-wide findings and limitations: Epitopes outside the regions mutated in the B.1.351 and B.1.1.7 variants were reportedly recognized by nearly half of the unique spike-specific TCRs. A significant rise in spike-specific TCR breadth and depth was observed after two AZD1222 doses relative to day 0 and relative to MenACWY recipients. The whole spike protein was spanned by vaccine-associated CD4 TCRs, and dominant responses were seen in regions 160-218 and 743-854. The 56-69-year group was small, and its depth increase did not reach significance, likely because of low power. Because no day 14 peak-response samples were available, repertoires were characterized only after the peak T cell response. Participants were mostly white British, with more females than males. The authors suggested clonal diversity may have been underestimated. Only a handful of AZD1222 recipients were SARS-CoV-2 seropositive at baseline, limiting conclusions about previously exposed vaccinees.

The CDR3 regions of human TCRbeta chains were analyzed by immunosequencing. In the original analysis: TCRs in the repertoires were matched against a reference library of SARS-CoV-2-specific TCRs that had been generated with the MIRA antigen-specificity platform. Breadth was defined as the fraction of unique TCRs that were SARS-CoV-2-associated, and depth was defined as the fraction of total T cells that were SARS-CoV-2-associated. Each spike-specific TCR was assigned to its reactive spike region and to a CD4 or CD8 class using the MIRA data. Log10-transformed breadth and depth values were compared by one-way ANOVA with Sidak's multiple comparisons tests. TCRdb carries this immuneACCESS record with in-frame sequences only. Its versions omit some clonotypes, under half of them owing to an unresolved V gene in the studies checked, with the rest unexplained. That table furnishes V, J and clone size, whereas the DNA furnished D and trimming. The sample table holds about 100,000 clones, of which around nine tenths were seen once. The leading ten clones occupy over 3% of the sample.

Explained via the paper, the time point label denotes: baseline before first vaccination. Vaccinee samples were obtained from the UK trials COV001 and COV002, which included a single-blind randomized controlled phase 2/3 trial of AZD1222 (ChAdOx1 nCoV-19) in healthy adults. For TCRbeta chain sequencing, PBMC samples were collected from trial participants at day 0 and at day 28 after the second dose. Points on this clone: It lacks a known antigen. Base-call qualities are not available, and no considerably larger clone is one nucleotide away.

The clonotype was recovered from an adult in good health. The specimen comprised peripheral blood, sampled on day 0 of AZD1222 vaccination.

CDR3 reads: CASSRGTGTNQPQHF. The DNA sequence reads TGTGCCAGCAGCCGAGGGACAGGGACCAATCAGCCCCAGCATTTT. The rearrangement combines TRBV7-8 with TRBJ1-5, with 9 bases matching TRBD1. Reading from cysteine to phenylalanine, the CDR3 counts 15 amino acids. Only the CDR3 region is kept as DNA, spanning 45 bases read in frame from base 1. Here V drops 5 bases and J drops 3 bases, and the junction holds 5 bases not matched to any gene. In the germline V gene, CDR1 corresponds to SGHVS and CDR2 to FQNEAQ.